Listed here are 4 T cell receptor beta chains from one sample, sequenced in a study of T-cell reconstitution after alpha-beta-depleted transplantation in children. Unique molecular identifiers were used to barcode this TCRbeta library. TCRdb recomputed calls from the PCR reads with MiXCR, one row per CDR3 protein. The sample consists of about 500,000 distinct CDR3 sequences, 11% of them appearing once. Sample: PBMCs, mostly from graft donor cells, taken 180 days after TCRalphabeta/CD19-depleted stem cell transplant. The receptors stem from a female patient aged 2 to 10 who had a stem cell transplant for aplastic anemia, so the T cells may come from the graft donor.

CDR3 region: CASSRGPLGTEAFF. CDR3 nucleotide sequence: TGTGCCAGCAGTCGGGGCCCCCTGGGGACTGAAGCTTTCTTT. The chain employs TRBV12-3 or TRBV12-4 and TRBJ1-1, with a weak D call TRBD1 (5 bases). Trimming took 5 bases from V and 5 from J, leaving 15 bases between them. The CDR3 sequence is 14 residues long.

This clonotype was detected a few times. The chain couples TRBV7-9 to TRBJ2-5, with 7 bases identical to TRBD2. With 5 bases clipped from V and 5 bases from J, the junction kept 8 bases outside the gene matches. Germline CDR1 is SEHNR and CDR2 is FQNEAQ (reference sequence). The CDR3 loop spans 14 amino acids. CDR3: CASSLDGGFETQYF. CDR3 nucleotides: TGTGCCAGCAGCCTCGACGGGGGGTTTGAGACCCAGTACTTC.

This chain joins TRBV12-3 or TRBV12-4 and TRBJ1-1, with D uncertain. This CDR3 region has 13 residues. The V and J ends lost 6 bases and 0 bases respectively, with 8 bases between them. CDR3 loop: CASRPGVNTEAFF. The DNA for the CDR3 is TGTGCCAGCAGGCCCGGGGTGAACACTGAAGCTTTCTTT.

Ten or more counts support this clonotype. The V gene is TRBV7-2, the J gene TRBJ1-5; D might be TRBD1 (5 bases). Trimming took 1 base from V and 2 from J, leaving 12 bases between them. Germline V gene lookup returns CDR1 SGHTA and CDR2 FQGNSA. The CDR3 sequence is 16 residues long. The CDR3, as DNA: TGTGCCAGCAGCTTAGTGGGAGGGGCCGGCAATCAGCCCCAGCATTTT. This translates into CASSLVGGAGNQPQHF. Combining the CDR3 with reference TRBV7-2 and TRBJ1-5 gives the whole variable domain GAGVSQSPSNKVTEKGKDVELRCDPISGHTALYWYRQSLGQGLEFLIYFQGNSAPDKSGLPSDRFSAERTGGSVSTLTIQRTQQEDSAVYLCASSLVGGAGNQPQHFGDGTRLSIL.